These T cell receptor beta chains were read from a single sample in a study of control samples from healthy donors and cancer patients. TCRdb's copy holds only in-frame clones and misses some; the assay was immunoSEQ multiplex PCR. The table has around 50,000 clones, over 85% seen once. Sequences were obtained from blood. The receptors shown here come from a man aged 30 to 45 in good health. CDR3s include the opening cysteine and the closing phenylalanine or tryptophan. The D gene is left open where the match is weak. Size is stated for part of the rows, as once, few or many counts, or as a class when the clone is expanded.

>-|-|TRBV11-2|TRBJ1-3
CASSSYRRENTIYF
TGTGCCAGCAGCTCCTACAGGCGAGAAAACACCATATATTTT
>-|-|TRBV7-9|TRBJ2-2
CASSLGGEWNTGELFF
TGTGCCAGCAGCTTAGGAGGGGAGTGGAACACCGGGGAGCTGTTTTTT
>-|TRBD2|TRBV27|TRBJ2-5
CASSKAGGYQETQYF
TGTGCCAGCAGTAAAGCGGGGGGGTACCAAGAGACCCAGTACTTC
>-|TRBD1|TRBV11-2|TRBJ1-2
CASSPGQGIYGYTF
TGTGCCAGCAGCCCCGGACAGGGGATTTATGGCTACACCTTC
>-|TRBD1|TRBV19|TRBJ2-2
CASRDRAQLNTGELFF
TGTGCCAGCCGGGACAGGGCGCAACTGAACACCGGGGAGCTGTTTTTT
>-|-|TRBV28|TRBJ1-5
CASSLGGPPGNQPQHF
TGTGCCAGCAGTTTGGGAGGTCCCCCGGGCAATCAGCCCCAGCATTTT
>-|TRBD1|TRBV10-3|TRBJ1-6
CAISEWTGVSPLHF
TGTGCCATCAGTGAGTGGACAGGAGTATCACCCCTCCACTTT
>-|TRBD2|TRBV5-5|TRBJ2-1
CASSLGRAGGPGEQFF
TGTGCCAGCAGCTTGGGTAGGGCGGGAGGCCCCGGTGAGCAGTTCTTC
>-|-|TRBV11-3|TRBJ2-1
CASSLGFASSYNEQFF
TGTGCCAGCAGCTTAGGGTTCGCGAGCTCCTACAATGAGCAGTTCTTC
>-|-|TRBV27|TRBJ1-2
CASSLTGGVYGYTF
TGTGCCAGCAGCCTTACGGGGGGTGTCTATGGCTACACCTTC
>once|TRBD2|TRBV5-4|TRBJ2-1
CASSAASGGNEQFF
TGTGCCAGCAGCGCCGCCAGCGGGGGCAATGAGCAGTTCTTC
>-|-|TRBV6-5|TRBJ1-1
CASSLGRNTEAFF
TGTGCCAGCAGTTTGGGACGGAACACTGAAGCTTTCTTT
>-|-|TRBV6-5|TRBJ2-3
CASSWRGQGTDTQYF
TGTGCCAGCAGTTGGAGGGGGCAAGGCACAGATACGCAGTATTTT
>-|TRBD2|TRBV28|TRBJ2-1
CASCGSSLRNEQFF
TGTGCCAGCTGCGGGAGTTCACTTCGCAATGAGCAGTTCTTC
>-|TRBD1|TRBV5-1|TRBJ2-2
CASSPGTGGNTGELFF
TGCGCCAGCAGCCCAGGGACAGGGGGGAACACCGGGGAGCTGTTTTTT
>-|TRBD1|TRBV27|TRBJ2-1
CASRQGAGNEQFF
TGTGCCAGCAGACAGGGGGCGGGGAATGAGCAGTTCTTC
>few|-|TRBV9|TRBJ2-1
CASSVGSGSYNEQFF
TGTGCCAGCAGCGTAGGAAGCGGCTCCTACAATGAGCAGTTCTTC
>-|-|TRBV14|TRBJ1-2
CASTKDGYGYTF
TGTGCCAGCACTAAAGACGGATATGGCTACACCTTC
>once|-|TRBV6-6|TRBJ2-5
CASMVSGATQYF
TGTGCCAGCATGGTGTCGGGGGCGACCCAGTACTTC
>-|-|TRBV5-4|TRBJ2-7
CASPTSRYEQYF
TGTGCCAGCCCAACAAGTCGCTACGAGCAGTACTTC
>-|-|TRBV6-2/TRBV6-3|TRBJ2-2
CASSYVQDANTGELFF
TGTGCCAGCAGTTACGTGCAGGACGCGAACACCGGGGAGCTGTTTTTT
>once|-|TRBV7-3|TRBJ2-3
CASSWTDSTDTQYF
TGTGCCAGCAGCTGGACAGACTCCACAGATACGCAGTATTTT
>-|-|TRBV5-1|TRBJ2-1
CASSWVAGDNEQFF
TGCGCCAGCAGCTGGGTGGCCGGGGACAATGAGCAGTTCTTC
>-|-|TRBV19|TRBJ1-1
CASSIRSRGRGEAFF
TGTGCCAGTAGTATTCGATCTAGAGGTAGGGGTGAAGCTTTCTTT
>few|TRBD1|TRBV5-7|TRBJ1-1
CASSLVPGGSNTEAFF
TGTGCCAGCAGCTTGGTGCCAGGGGGCTCTAACACTGAAGCTTTCTTT
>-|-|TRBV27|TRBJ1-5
CASSLSLYSNQPQHF
TGTGCCAGCAGTTTATCGCTGTATAGCAATCAGCCCCAGCATTTT
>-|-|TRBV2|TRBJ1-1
CASTKGADTEAFF
TGTGCCAGCACCAAAGGGGCAGACACTGAAGCTTTCTTT
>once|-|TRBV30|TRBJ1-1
CAWSSQGNTEAFF
TGTGCCTGGAGTTCACAGGGGAACACTGAAGCTTTCTTT
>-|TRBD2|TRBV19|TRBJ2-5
CASSTLASGPQETQYF
TGTGCCAGTAGTACGTTGGCTAGCGGGCCGCAAGAGACCCAGTACTTC
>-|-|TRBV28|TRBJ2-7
CASVQGAAEQYF
TGTGCCAGCGTACAGGGAGCTGCCGAGCAGTACTTC
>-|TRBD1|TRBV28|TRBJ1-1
CASSLWSGGEAEAFF
TGTGCCAGCAGTTTATGGTCAGGGGGCGAGGCTGAAGCTTTCTTT
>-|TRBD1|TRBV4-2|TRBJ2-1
CASSQGGQGNNEQFF
TGTGCCAGCAGCCAAGGGGGACAGGGGAACAATGAGCAGTTCTTC
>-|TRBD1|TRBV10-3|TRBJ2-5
CAIMGQGQETQYF
TGTGCCATCATGGGACAGGGACAAGAGACCCAGTACTTC
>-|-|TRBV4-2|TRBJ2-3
CASSQGILGTDTQYF
TGTGCCAGCAGCCAAGGTATTCTAGGTACAGATACGCAGTATTTT
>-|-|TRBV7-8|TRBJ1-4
CASSRTYLSEKLFF
TGTGCCAGCAGCCGCACATACCTTTCCGAAAAACTGTTTTTT
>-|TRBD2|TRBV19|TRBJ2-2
CASSIVDHGREETGELFF
TGTGCCAGTAGTATAGTTGACCATGGACGGGAGGAAACCGGGGAGCTGTTTTTT
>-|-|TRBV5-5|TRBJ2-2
CASSRDAPTGELFF
TGTGCCAGCAGCCGGGACGCCCCCACCGGGGAGCTGTTTTTT
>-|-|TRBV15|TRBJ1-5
CATSREARGFQPQHF
TGTGCCACCAGCAGAGAAGCCAGGGGATTCCAGCCCCAGCATTTT
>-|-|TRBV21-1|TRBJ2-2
CASSQQGVSNTGELFF
TGTGCCAGCAGCCAACAGGGGGTGTCAAACACCGGGGAGCTGTTTTTT
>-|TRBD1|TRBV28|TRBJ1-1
CASSLSGDRVAFF
TGTGCCAGCAGTTTATCTGGGGACAGGGTGGCTTTCTTT
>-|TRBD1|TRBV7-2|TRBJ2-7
CASSERAGGAGQYF
TGTGCCAGCAGCGAACGTGCAGGGGGCGCTGGGCAGTACTTC
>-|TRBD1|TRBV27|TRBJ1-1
CASSAYRGPRNTEAFF
TGTGCCAGCAGTGCGTACAGGGGGCCTAGGAACACTGAAGCTTTCTTT
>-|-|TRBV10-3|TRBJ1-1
CAIRTAPGGEAEAFF
TGTGCCATCAGGACGGCCCCCGGGGGCGAGGCTGAAGCTTTCTTT
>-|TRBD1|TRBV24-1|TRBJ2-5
CATRGTGGLGETQYF
TGTGCCACCAGAGGGACAGGGGGCTTAGGGGAGACCCAGTACTTC
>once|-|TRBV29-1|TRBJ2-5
CSVVGGGETQYF
TGCAGCGTTGTAGGGGGTGGGGAGACCCAGTACTTC
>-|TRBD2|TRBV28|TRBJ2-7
CASSGLAGNSYEQYF
TGTGCCAGCAGTGGACTAGCGGGAAACTCCTACGAGCAGTACTTC
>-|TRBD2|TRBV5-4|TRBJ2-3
CASSFLAGSSNTQYF
TGTGCCAGCAGCTTCCTAGCGGGGTCCTCAAATACGCAGTATTTT
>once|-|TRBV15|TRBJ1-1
CATSRGGTGKAEAFF
TGTGCCACCAGCAGAGGGGGAACGGGAAAGGCTGAAGCTTTCTTT
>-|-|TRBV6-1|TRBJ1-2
CASSDRAYGYTF
TGTGCCAGCAGTGACAGGGCCTATGGCTACACCTTC
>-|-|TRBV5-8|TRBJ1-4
CASSFIPGSNEKLFF
TGTGCCAGCAGCTTTATACCGGGAAGTAATGAAAAACTGTTTTTT
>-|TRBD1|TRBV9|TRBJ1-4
CASSATGREKLFF
TGTGCCAGCAGCGCGACAGGGAGAGAAAAACTGTTTTTT
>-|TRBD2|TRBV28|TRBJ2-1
CASSSRPGLADYNEQFF
TGTGCCAGCAGTTCCCGCCCAGGACTAGCGGACTACAATGAGCAGTTCTTC
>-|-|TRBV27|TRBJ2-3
CASSLGGLDTQYF
TGTGCCAGCAGTTTGGGCGGGCTAGATACGCAGTATTTT
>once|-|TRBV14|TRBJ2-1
CASSQTQTLYNEQFF
TGTGCCAGCAGCCAAACCCAGACACTGTACAATGAGCAGTTCTTC
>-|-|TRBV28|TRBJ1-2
CASSFRDGYTF
TGTGCCAGCAGTTTTAGGGATGGCTACACCTTC